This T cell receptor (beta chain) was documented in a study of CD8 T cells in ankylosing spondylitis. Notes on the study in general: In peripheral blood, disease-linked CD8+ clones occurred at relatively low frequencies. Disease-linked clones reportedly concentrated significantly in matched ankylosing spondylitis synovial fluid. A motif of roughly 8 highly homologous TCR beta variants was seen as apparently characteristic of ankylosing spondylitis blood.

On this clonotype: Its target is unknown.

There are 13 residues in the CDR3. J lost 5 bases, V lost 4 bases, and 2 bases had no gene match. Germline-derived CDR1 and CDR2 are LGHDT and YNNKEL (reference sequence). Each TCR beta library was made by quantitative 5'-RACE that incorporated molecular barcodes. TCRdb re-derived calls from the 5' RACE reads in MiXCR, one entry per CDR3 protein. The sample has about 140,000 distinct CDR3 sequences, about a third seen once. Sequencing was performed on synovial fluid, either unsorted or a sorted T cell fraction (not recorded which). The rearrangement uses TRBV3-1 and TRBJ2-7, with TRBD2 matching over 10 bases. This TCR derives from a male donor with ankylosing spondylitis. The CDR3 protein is CASSLGLADEQYF. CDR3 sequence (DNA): TGTGCCAGCAGCCTAGGACTAGCGGACGAGCAGTACTTC.